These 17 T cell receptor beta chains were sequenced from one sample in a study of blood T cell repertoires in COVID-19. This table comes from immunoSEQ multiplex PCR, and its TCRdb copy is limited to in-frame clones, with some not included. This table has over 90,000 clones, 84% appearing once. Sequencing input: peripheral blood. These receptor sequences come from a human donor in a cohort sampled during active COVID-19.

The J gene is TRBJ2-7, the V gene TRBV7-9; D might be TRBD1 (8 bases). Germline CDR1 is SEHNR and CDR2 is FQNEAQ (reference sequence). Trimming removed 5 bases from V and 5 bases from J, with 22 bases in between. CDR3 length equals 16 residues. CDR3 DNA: TGTGCCAGCAGCCAGGGGGCGGGGACCCGGGGGGACGAGCAGTACTTC. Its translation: CASSQGAGTRGDEQYF.

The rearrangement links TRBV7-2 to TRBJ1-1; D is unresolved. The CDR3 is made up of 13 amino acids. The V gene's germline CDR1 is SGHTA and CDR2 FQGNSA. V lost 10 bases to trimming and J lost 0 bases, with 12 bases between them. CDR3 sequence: CANSRGVNTEAFF. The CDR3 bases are TGTGCCAATTCACGCGGGGTGAACACTGAAGCTTTCTTT. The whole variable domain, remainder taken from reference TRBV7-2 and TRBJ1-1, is GAGVSQSPSNKVTEKGKDVELRCDPISGHTALYWYRQSLGQGLEFLIYFQGNSAPDKSGLPSDRFSAERTGGSVSTLTIQRTQQEDSAVYLCANSRGVNTEAFFGQGTRLTVV.

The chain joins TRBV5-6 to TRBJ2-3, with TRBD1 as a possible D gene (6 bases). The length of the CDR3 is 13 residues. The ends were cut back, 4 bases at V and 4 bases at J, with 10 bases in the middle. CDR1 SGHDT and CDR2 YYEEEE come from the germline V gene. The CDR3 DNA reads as TGTGCCAGCAGCCCACAGGGTTCAGATACGCAGTATTTT. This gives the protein CASSPQGSDTQYF. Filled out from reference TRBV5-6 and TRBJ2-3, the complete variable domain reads DAGVTQSPTHLIKTRGQQVTLRCSPKSGHDTVSWYQQALGQGPQFIFQYYEEEERQRGNFPDRFSGHQFPNYSSELNVNALLLGDSALYLCASSPQGSDTQYFGPGTRLTVL.

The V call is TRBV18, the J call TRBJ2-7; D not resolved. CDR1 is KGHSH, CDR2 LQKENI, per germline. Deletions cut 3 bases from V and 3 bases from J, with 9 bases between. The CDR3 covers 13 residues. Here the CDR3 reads CASSPSDGYEQYF. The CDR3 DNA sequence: TGTGCCAGCTCACCGAGCGATGGCTACGAGCAGTACTTC.

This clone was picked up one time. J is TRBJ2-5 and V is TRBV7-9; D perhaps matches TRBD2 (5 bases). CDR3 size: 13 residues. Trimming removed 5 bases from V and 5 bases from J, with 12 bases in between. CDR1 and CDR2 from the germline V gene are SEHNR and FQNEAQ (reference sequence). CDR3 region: CASSLYPGETQYF. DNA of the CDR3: TGTGCCAGCAGCCTGTATCCGGGGGAGACCCAGTACTTC.

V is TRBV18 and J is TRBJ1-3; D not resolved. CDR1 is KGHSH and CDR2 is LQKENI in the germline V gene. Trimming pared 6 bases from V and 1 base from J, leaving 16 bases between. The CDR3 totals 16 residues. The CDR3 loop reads CASSLSSGGSGNTIYF. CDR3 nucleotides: TGTGCCAGCTCCCTAAGTTCTGGAGGATCTGGAAACACCATATATTTT.

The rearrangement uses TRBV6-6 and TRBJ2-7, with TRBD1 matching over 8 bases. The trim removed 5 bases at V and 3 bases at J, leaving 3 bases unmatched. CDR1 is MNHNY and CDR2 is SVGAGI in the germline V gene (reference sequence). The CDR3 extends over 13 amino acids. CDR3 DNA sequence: TGTGCCAGCAGTCGCGGGACAGGCTACGAGCAGTACTTC. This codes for CASSRGTGYEQYF.

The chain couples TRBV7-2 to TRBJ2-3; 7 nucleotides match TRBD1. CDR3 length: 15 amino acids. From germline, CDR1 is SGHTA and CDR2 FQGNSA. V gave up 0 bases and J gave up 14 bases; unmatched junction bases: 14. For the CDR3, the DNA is TGTGCCAGCAGCTTAGCGCTTCCGCGGACAGGCGCTTTGTATTTT. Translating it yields CASSLALPRTGALYF.

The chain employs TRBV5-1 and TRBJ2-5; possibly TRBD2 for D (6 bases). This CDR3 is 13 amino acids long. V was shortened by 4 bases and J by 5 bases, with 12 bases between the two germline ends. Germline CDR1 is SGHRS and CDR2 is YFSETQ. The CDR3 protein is CASSVGGFETQYF. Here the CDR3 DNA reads TGCGCCAGCAGCGTTGGGGGGTTTGAGACCCAGTACTTC.

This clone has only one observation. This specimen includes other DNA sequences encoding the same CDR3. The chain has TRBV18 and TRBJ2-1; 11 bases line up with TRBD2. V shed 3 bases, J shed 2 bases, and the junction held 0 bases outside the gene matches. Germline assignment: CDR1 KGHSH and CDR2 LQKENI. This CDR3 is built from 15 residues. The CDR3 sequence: CASSPSGGAYNEQFF. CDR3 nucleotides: TGTGCCAGCTCACCTAGCGGGGGGGCCTACAATGAGCAGTTCTTC.

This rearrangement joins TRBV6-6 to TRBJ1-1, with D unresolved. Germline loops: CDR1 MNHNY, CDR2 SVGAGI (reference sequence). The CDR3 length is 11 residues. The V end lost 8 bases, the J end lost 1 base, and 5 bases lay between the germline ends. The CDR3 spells CASHGNTEAFF. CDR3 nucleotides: TGTGCCAGCCACGGGAACACTGAAGCTTTCTTT.

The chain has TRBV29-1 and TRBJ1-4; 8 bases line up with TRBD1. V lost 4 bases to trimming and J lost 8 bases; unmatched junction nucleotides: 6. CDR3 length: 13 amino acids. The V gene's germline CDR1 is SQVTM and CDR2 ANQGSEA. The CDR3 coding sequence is TGCAGCGTTGCGGGACAGGAAGGGGAAAAACTGTTTTTT. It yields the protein CSVAGQEGEKLFF.

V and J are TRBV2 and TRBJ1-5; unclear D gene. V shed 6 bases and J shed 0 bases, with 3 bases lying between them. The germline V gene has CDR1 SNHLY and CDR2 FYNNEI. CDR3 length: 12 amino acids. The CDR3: CASRYSNQPQHF. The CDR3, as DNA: TGTGCCAGCAGATATAGCAATCAGCCCCAGCATTTT.

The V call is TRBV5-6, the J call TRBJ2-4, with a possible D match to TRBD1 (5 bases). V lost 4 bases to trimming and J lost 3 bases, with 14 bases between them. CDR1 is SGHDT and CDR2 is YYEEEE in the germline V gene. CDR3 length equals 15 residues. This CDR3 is CASSRLKGDKNIQYF. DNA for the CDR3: TGTGCCAGCAGCAGACTCAAAGGGGACAAAAACATTCAGTACTTC.

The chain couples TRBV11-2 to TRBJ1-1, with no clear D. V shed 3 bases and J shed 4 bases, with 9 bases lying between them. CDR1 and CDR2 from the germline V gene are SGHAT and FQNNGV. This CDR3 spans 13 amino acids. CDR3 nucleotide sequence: TGTGCCAGCAGCTTGGAGAGGTCCACTGAAGCTTTCTTT. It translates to CASSLERSTEAFF.

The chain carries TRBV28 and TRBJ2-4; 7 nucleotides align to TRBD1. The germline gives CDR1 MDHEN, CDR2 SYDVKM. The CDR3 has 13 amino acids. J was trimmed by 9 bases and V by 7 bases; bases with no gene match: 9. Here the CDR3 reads CASTPGTVSIQYF. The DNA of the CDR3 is TGTGCCAGCACCCCGGGGACAGTGAGCATTCAGTACTTC.

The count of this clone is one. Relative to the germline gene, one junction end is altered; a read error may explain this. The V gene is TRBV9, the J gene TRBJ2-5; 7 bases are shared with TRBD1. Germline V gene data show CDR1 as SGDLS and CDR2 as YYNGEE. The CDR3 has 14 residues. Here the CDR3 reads CASSVDEGVGQYHF. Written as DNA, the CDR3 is TGTGCCAGCAGCGTAGACGAGGGGGTGGGACAGTACCACTTC.